These 29 T cell receptor beta chains originate from one sample sequenced in a study of T cell responses to AZD1222 COVID-19 vaccine. Produced via immunoSEQ multiplex PCR; TCRdb's table is partial and in-frame only. The table shows some 200,000 clones, with approximately 91% occurring only once. The starting material was peripheral blood, obtained on day 0 of AZD1222 vaccination. These receptors originate from an adult in good health.

Written as DNA, the CDR3 is TGTGCCAGCAGTTCGAACCAGGGGACTAAAAACATTCAGTACTTC. The encoded protein is CASSSNQGTKNIQYF. The chain carries TRBV6-5 and TRBJ2-4; the D call may be TRBD1 or TRBD2 (6 bases each). The CDR3 is 15 amino acids. Germline V lookup: CDR1 MNHEY, CDR2 SVGAGI. Trimming left V 4 bases short and J 4 bases short, with 14 bases between.

The chain uses TRBV5-1 and TRBJ1-2; no clear D gene. Germline values: CDR1 SGHRS, CDR2 YFSETQ. The CDR3 sequence is 13 residues long. Between the trimmed V and J ends, which lost 1 base and 0 bases, there was a span of 4 bases. CDR3 residues: CASSLKTNYGYTF. The CDR3 DNA reads as TGCGCCAGCAGCTTGAAAACTAACTATGGCTACACCTTC.

The J gene is TRBJ2-7, the V gene TRBV5-1, with 7 bases matching TRBD2. Germline assignment: CDR1 SGHRS and CDR2 YFSETQ. With 1 base clipped from V and 3 bases from J, the junction kept 4 bases outside the gene matches. The length of the CDR3 is 14 residues. The CDR3 loop is CASSLLRGNYEQYF. The CDR3 DNA sequence: TGCGCCAGCAGCTTGTTGCGGGGGAACTACGAGCAGTACTTC.

The chain has TRBV30 and TRBJ2-1, with D possibly TRBD1 on 7 matching bases. Germline CDR1 GTSNPN, CDR2 SVGIG (reference sequence). Trimming left V 2 bases short and J 2 bases short, with 19 bases between. The CDR3 covers 17 residues. CDR3 protein: CAWSIGVSGGPYNEQFF. CDR3 nucleotide sequence: TGTGCCTGGAGTATTGGGGTGTCAGGGGGGCCCTACAATGAGCAGTTCTTC.

The chain is built from TRBV7-2 and TRBJ1-2; 8 bases are a match to TRBD1. Trimming removed 5 bases from V and 7 bases from J; junction bases left unmatched: 21. This CDR3 is built from 18 residues. Germline loops: CDR1 SGHTA, CDR2 FQGNSA. The CDR3 loop reads CASSPQTLDRGRFRGYTF. DNA of the CDR3: TGTGCCAGCAGCCCCCAAACCCTAGACAGGGGTAGATTCCGTGGCTACACCTTC.

This chain connects TRBV25-1 to TRBJ1-4; possibly TRBD1 for D (5 bases). CDR1 is MGHDK, CDR2 SYGVNS, per germline. Trimming took off 4 bases at V and 3 bases at J, with 9 bases between the two ends. CDR3 length: 14 amino acids. In DNA form, the CDR3 reads TGTGCCAGCAGTGTAAGACAGTCTAATGAAAAACTGTTTTTT. It is translated as CASSVRQSNEKLFF.

The rearrangement links TRBV7-9 to TRBJ1-2; 7 nucleotides agree with TRBD1. CDR3 size: 15 residues. The V segment lost 4 bases and the J segment 8 bases; nucleotides outside the gene matches: 13. Germline V CDR1 and CDR2: SEHNR, FQNEAQ (reference sequence). CDR3 amino acids: CASSSRDSAPEGYTF. The CDR3 bases are TGTGCCAGCAGCTCCCGGGACAGTGCCCCGGAGGGCTACACCTTC.

In this sample, this clone turned up once. This chain connects TRBV21-1 to TRBJ2-5; the D call of TRBD1 is as the table states it, not checked on the DNA. TRBV21-1 is assigned pseudogene status. The length of the CDR3 is 15 residues. CDR3 region: CASSLSGQSGGTQYF. The CDR3 nucleotides are TGTGCCAGCAGCCTCTCGGGACAGTCCGGTGGGACCCAGTACTTC.

V and J are TRBV7-2 and TRBJ1-1; 7 bases match TRBD1. This CDR3 is 15 amino acids long. Germline V CDR1 and CDR2: SGHTA, FQGNSA. With V trimmed by 5 bases and J by 3 bases, 9 bases remained unmatched. The CDR3: CASSHYRGGDTEAFF. The CDR3 DNA sequence: TGTGCCAGCAGCCATTACAGGGGCGGTGACACTGAAGCTTTCTTT.

The chain recombines TRBV3-1 (or the pseudogene TRBV3-2) with TRBJ1-5; no clear D. CDR1 LGHDT and CDR2 YNNKEL come from the germline V gene (reference sequence). The CDR3 contains 17 residues. Between the trimmed V and J ends, which lost 4 bases and 3 bases, there was a span of 19 bases. This CDR3 reads CASSRNRTETANQPQHF. The CDR3 region has the DNA TGTGCCAGCAGCCGGAATCGGACGGAAACAGCCAATCAGCCCCAGCATTTT.

The J gene is TRBJ2-5, the V gene TRBV10-3; possibly TRBD1 for D (5 bases). Per the germline V gene, CDR1 is ENHRY and CDR2 is SYGVKD. V lost 0 bases and J lost 4, with 15 bases in between. CDR3 size: 16 residues. For the CDR3, the DNA is TGTGCCATCAGTGAGTCCCTGCAGGGTTGGGGAGAGACCCAGTACTTC. It encodes CAISESLQGWGETQYF.

The chain recombines TRBV2 with TRBJ1-3, with D possibly matching TRBD1 (5 bases). The CDR3 has 12 amino acids. Trimming left V 8 bases short and J 0 bases short, with 5 bases between. Germline V gene lookup returns CDR1 SNHLY and CDR2 FYNNEI. This CDR3 reads CASGGSGNTIYF. The DNA of the CDR3 is TGTGCCAGCGGGGGCTCTGGAAACACCATATATTTT.

As regards this clone: A junction end diverges from the germline sequence, so it may reflect a read error. The V and J genes are TRBV7-7 and TRBJ1-6; unclear D gene. The CDR3 has 14 amino acids. Germline lookup yields CDR1 SSHAT and CDR2 FNYEAQ (reference sequence). The CDR3 loop reads CASSLAGDNSPLHF. The CDR3 region has the DNA TGTGCTAGCAGCTTAGCCGGAGATAATTCACCCCTCCACTTT.

In its sample, this clone was seen a few times. The rearrangement joins TRBV12-3 or TRBV12-4 to TRBJ1-5, with D unresolved. Trimming removed 4 bases from V and 2 bases from J, with 6 bases in between. CDR3 size: 13 residues. The CDR3 region is CASSWGGNQPQHF. The CDR3 bases are TGTGCCAGCAGTTGGGGTGGCAATCAGCCCCAGCATTTT.

As regards this clone: Other DNA sequences of this sample code for an identical CDR3. The rearrangement links TRBV9 to TRBJ2-7, with D uncertain. The CDR3 spans 11 residues. CDR1 is SGDLS, CDR2 YYNGEE, per germline. V was shortened by 5 bases and J by 2 bases, with 5 bases between the two germline ends. DNA of the CDR3: TGTGCCAGCAGTGACGCCTACGAGCAGTACTTC. As protein: CASSDAYEQYF.

The V and J genes are TRBV18 and TRBJ1-4, with D perhaps TRBD1 (5 bases). From germline, CDR1 is KGHSH and CDR2 LQKENI. V shed 3 bases and J shed 5 bases, with 10 bases lying between them. The CDR3 loop spans 14 amino acids. As DNA, the CDR3 is TGTGCCAGCTCACCGGGGGAGGTCAATGAAAAACTGTTTTTT. This gives the protein CASSPGEVNEKLFF.

This rearrangement joins TRBV7-9 to TRBJ1-5; D is perhaps TRBD1 (6 bases). Germline CDR1 SEHNR, CDR2 FQNEAQ (reference sequence). The CDR3 covers 16 residues. V gave up 5 bases and J gave up 11 bases, with 25 bases separating them. CDR3 sequence: CASSRASGGPGSAQHF. The CDR3 DNA reads TGTGCCAGCAGCCGAGCCTCCGGGGGGCCAGGGTCTGCCCAGCATTTT.

This rearrangement joins TRBV19 to TRBJ1-5; D unresolved. The CDR3 sequence is 15 residues long. V lost 7 bases and J lost 6, with 19 bases in between. CDR1 is LNHDA and CDR2 is SQIVND in the germline V gene (reference sequence). This chain's CDR3 is CASTSESGRVQPQHF. DNA for the CDR3: TGTGCCAGTACCTCCGAGTCCGGGCGCGTTCAGCCCCAGCATTTT.

This chain connects TRBV5-1 to TRBJ1-2; D remains ambiguous. The V gene's germline CDR1 is SGHRS and CDR2 YFSETQ. CDR3 length: 16 residues. V lost 2 bases to trimming and J lost 2 bases, with 16 bases between them. The CDR3 spells CASSFGPQDLNYGYTF. CDR3 nucleotide sequence: TGCGCCAGCAGCTTCGGTCCCCAGGATCTAAACTATGGCTACACCTTC.

The genes are TRBV19 and TRBJ2-7; tentative D call: TRBD1 (6 bases). The CDR3 is 12 amino acids. Per germline, CDR1 LNHDA and CDR2 SQIVND (reference sequence). Trimming took 3 bases from V and 4 from J, leaving 7 bases between them. CDR3 protein: CASSMTGYEQYF. Written as DNA, the CDR3 is TGTGCCAGTAGTATGACAGGTTACGAGCAGTACTTC.

The gene calls are TRBV27 and TRBJ1-1; 11 bases line up with TRBD1. The CDR3 covers 14 residues. Losses at the gene ends were 6 bases for V and 5 bases for J; bases not matched to a gene: 5. Germline-derived CDR1 and CDR2 are MNHEY and SMNVEV (reference sequence). This CDR3 reads CASSPGTGGTEAFF. The CDR3 region has the DNA TGTGCCAGCAGCCCTGGGACAGGGGGAACTGAAGCTTTCTTT.

The rearrangement uses TRBV4-3 and TRBJ2-3; either TRBD1 or TRBD2 may fit D (5 bases each). CDR3 length: 14 amino acids. The V gene's germline CDR1 is LGHNA and CDR2 YSLEER. With 1 base removed from V and 2 bases from J, the gap between germline ends came to 7 bases. In nucleotides, the CDR3 is TGCGCCAGCAGCCAAGCGGGACCCACAGATACGCAGTATTTT. It specifies CASSQAGPTDTQYF.

The chain links TRBV10-1 to TRBJ1-3; D is unclear. V was shortened by 3 bases and J by 3 bases, with 9 bases between the two germline ends. The CDR3 is 14 residues long. Germline V CDR1 and CDR2: WNHNN, SYGVQD (reference sequence). The CDR3 nucleotides are TGCGCCAGCAGTGACCCTGGGCTTGGAAACACCATATATTTT. Protein: CASSDPGLGNTIYF.

This sequence joins TRBV6-7 and TRBJ2-1, with D unclear. Being an ORF, TRBV6-7 has a function that is uncertain. This CDR3 is 14 amino acids long. Trimming shortened V by 5 bases and J by 0 bases, and 8 bases separated the two germline ends. Here the CDR3 DNA reads TGTGCCAGCAGTGGCCTTAGCTCCTACAATGAGCAGTTCTTC. It translates to CASSGLSSYNEQFF.

The chain recombines TRBV7-9 with TRBJ2-1; either TRBD1 or TRBD2 may fit D (5 bases each). The germline V and J ends were trimmed by 5 bases and 8 bases, with 19 bases remaining between them. Per germline, CDR1 SEHNR and CDR2 FQNEAQ (reference sequence). The CDR3 loop spans 15 amino acids. The CDR3 reads CASSARDGVFYEQFF. The CDR3 DNA is TGTGCCAGCAGCGCCCGGGACGGCGTTTTTTATGAGCAGTTCTTC. Looking up the rest from reference TRBV7-9 and TRBJ2-1 gives the full variable domain: DTGVSQNPRHKITKRGQNVTFRCDPISEHNRLYWYRQTLGQGPEFLTYFQNEAQLEKSRLLSDRFSAERPKGSFSTLEIQRTEQGDSAMYLCASSARDGVFYEQFFGPGTRLTVL.

The V call is TRBV11-2, the J call TRBJ2-7, with TRBD1 matching 8 bases. Germline loops: CDR1 SGHAT, CDR2 FQNNGV. This CDR3 is built from 13 residues. The V gene end was trimmed by 5 bases and the J gene end by 7 bases; junction bases not matched to a gene: 7. CDR3 bases: TGTGCCAGCAGCCCCGGACAGGGACGGGAGCAGTACTTC. Translating it yields CASSPGQGREQYF.

The sample holds one count of this clone. The rearrangement links TRBV7-2 to TRBJ2-1; 10 nucleotides agree with TRBD2. This CDR3 is 15 amino acids long. Germline CDR1 is SGHTA and CDR2 is FQGNSA. Germline trimming cut 6 bases from V and 4 bases from J; bases unmatched to any gene: 6. In DNA, the CDR3 is TGTGCCAGCAGTCCAAGCGGGGGGGTGTACAATGAGCAGTTCTTC. It codes for CASSPSGGVYNEQFF. Full variable domain (outside the CDR3, taken from reference TRBV7-2 and TRBJ2-1): GAGVSQSPSNKVTEKGKDVELRCDPISGHTALYWYRQSLGQGLEFLIYFQGNSAPDKSGLPSDRFSAERTGGSVSTLTIQRTQQEDSAVYLCASSPSGGVYNEQFFGPGTRLTVL.

The V and J genes are TRBV14 and TRBJ1-1, with 7 bases matching TRBD1. Germline CDR1 and CDR2: SGHDN and FVKESK. V gave up 4 bases and J gave up 3 bases; unmatched junction bases: 8. The CDR3 runs 15 residues. CDR3 DNA: TGTGCCAGCAGCCCGAATCGGGGACAGTACACTGAAGCTTTCTTT. This codes for CASSPNRGQYTEAFF.

J is TRBJ1-4 and V is TRBV10-3, with a possible D match to TRBD1 (6 bases). The CDR3 covers 12 residues. Trimming took 8 bases from V and 6 from J, leaving 10 bases between them. Germline V gene data show CDR1 as ENHRY and CDR2 as SYGVKD. The CDR3 sequence: CAIGQLDEKLFF. The CDR3 region has the DNA TGTGCCATCGGACAGCTTGATGAAAAACTGTTTTTT.